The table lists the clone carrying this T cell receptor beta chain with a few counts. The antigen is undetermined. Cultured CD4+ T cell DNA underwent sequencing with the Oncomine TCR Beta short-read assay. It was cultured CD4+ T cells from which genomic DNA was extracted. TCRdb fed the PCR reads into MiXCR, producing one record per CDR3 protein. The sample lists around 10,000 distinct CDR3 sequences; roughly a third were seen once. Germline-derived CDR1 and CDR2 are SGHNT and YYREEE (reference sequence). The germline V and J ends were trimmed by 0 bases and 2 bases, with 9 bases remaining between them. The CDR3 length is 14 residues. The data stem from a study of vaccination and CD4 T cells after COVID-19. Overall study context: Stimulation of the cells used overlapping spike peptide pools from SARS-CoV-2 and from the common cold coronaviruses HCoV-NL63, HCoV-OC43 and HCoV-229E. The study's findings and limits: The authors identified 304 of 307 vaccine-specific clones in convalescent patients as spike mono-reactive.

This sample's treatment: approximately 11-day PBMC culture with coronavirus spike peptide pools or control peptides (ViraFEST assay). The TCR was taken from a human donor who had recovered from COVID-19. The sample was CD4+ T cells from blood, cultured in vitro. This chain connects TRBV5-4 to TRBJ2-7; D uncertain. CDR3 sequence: CASSLGAATYEQYF. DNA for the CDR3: TGTGCCAGCAGCTTGGGGGCAGCAACCTACGAGCAGTACTTC.